This TCR beta chain emerged from a study of OX40 agonist ivuxolimab in advanced cancers. Study context: As their treatment, patients were administered ivuxolimab, an agonistic anti-OX40 (CD134) antibody. Prior anti-PD-1, anti-PD-L1 or anti-CTLA-4 therapy was allowed; 40% to 50% had some.

Individuals having autoimmune disease history or systemic immunosuppression were not enrolled. Libraries were prepared by immunoSEQ multiplex PCR; TCRdb keeps only in-frame clonotypes and omits some of them. The sample lists approximately 60,000 clones, about 90% seen once, with 5.2% in the top ten. The germline V gene has CDR1 SNHLY and CDR2 FYNNEI. Trimming stripped 5 bases from V and 4 bases from J, with 17 bases between. This CDR3 is 15 amino acids long. This clonotype was sampled from an adult with an advanced solid tumor such as melanoma, head and neck, liver or kidney cancer. This specimen consisted of CD4+ or CD8+ T cells sorted from blood, obtained in a trial of the OX40 agonist ivuxolimab. The chain carries TRBV2 and TRBJ2-5; the D gene is possibly TRBD2 (6 bases). CDR3 protein: CASSSRGIGAETQYF. CDR3 nucleotide sequence: TGTGCCAGCAGTTCCCGGGGGATAGGGGCAGAGACCCAGTACTTC.